This T cell receptor (beta chain) was sequenced in a study of T cell responses to AZD1222 COVID-19 vaccine. V was cut by 0 bases and J by 5 bases, with 14 bases left in between. The CDR3 sequence is 15 residues long. Germline V gene lookup returns CDR1 SGHTA and CDR2 FQGNSA. Assay used: immunoSEQ multiplex PCR; TCRdb lists only in-frame clones, some missing. This table holds 100,000 to 120,000 clones, approximately 90% found once. Study-wide results and caveats: Repertoire collection took place solely once the T cell response had peaked. The study found vaccine-associated CD4 TCRs spanning spike, dominant at 160-218 and 743-854. Clonal diversity was possibly underestimated; the donors were predominantly white British and more often female. As reported, nearly half of all spike-specific TCRs target variant regions that are unmutated.

Worth noting for this clone: Its matching antigen is unknown.

The sample in question was peripheral blood, obtained 28 days after the second AZD1222 dose. This chain uses TRBV7-2 with TRBJ2-7; tentatively, D is TRBD1 or TRBD2 (5 bases each). This receptor was obtained from an adult who received the AZD1222 COVID-19 vaccine. The CDR3 loop reads CASSLAWDPLDEQYF. The DNA of the CDR3 is TGTGCCAGCAGCTTAGCTTGGGACCCATTGGACGAGCAGTACTTC.